The T cell receptor beta chain under discussion was sequenced for a study of blood T cells in healthy people across ages. CDR1 is ENHRY and CDR2 is SYGVKD in the germline V gene. There are 15 residues in the CDR3. A sample-barcoded 5' primer and a J-beta primer mix were used in a second PCR of about 7 to 12 cycles. Every cDNA molecule bore a tag from a template-switch adaptor containing 12 random nucleotides. One entry per CDR3 protein, called by TCRdb with MiXCR from the 5' RACE reads. The data contain more than 1 million distinct CDR3 sequences, roughly 45% of them singletons. The authors extracted at least 6 micrograms of total RNA per sample.

V gene TRBV10-3 combines with J gene TRBJ2-4; TRBD1 aligns across 9 bases. The DNA end is more similar to TRBJ2-7, so the J call may be wrong. This TCR derives from a woman aged 55-70 years in good health. Sequencing was carried out using blood. The CDR3 DNA is TGTGCCATCAGTGAGTCGTGGGGACAGGGAGCCGAGCAGTACTTC. Translation gives CAISESWGQGAEQYF.